The next 22 T cell receptor beta chains were all read from a single sample in a study of long-term antiretroviral therapy in people with HIV. Sequencing used immunoSEQ v3.0 at survey level. Clones were sequenced by immunoSEQ multiplex PCR, and TCRdb holds only the in-frame ones, with some missing. Of about 25,000 clones in the sample, 81% were seen once. The sample here was unsorted PBMCs, taken 4.4 years after starting antiretroviral therapy. The receptors shown here come from a young man with HIV.

This clone was detected only once. V is TRBV2 and J is TRBJ1-4; 8 positions match TRBD1. V was pared by 6 bases and J by 6 bases, with 6 bases of the junction left unmatched. Germline V CDR1 and CDR2: SNHLY, FYNNEI. The CDR3 runs 14 residues. CDR3 coding DNA: TGTGCCAGCAGGGCCGGGACAGGAGATGAAAAACTGTTTTTT. Translation: CASRAGTGDEKLFF.

This chain connects TRBV7-9 to TRBJ1-1, with 10 positions matching TRBD1. Unmatched junction bases numbered 6, after V lost 4 bases and J lost 4 bases. The CDR3 is 15 amino acids. Germline values: CDR1 SEHNR, CDR2 FQNEAQ (reference sequence). The CDR3 reads CASSSADRGTTEAFF. The CDR3 nucleotides are TGTGCCAGCAGCTCCGCGGACAGGGGGACCACTGAAGCTTTCTTT. The complete variable domain, with remaining parts taken from reference TRBV7-9 and TRBJ1-1, reads DTGVSQNPRHKITKRGQNVTFRCDPISEHNRLYWYRQTLGQGPEFLTYFQNEAQLEKSRLLSDRFSAERPKGSFSTLEIQRTEQGDSAMYLCASSSADRGTTEAFFGQGTRLTVV.

The chain recombines TRBV4-3 with TRBJ1-2; TRBD1 aligns across 7 bases. The CDR3 has 13 residues. Trimming at V came to 3 bases and at J to 8 bases, leaving 6 bases not matched to a gene. Per the germline V gene, CDR1 is LGHNA and CDR2 is YSLEER. CDR3 region: CASSHTGVRGYTF. The CDR3 bases are TGCGCCAGCAGCCACACAGGGGTGCGCGGCTACACCTTC.

The V and J genes are TRBV27 and TRBJ2-2; D is ambiguous. V lost 4 bases to trimming and J lost 0 bases, with 3 bases between them. This CDR3 comprises 13 residues. Per germline, CDR1 MNHEY and CDR2 SMNVEV (reference sequence). CDR3 DNA: TGTGCCAGCAGTTATTCGAACACCGGGGAGCTGTTTTTT. Translated: CASSYSNTGELFF.

This chain uses TRBV7-2 with TRBJ2-7, with 7 bases lining up with TRBD2. Germline values: CDR1 SGHTA, CDR2 FQGNSA. CDR3 length equals 14 residues. V shed 3 bases and J 2 bases; nucleotides not matched to a gene: 4. The CDR3 DNA follows: TGTGCCAGCAGCTTGGGACTACTACCCTACGAGCAGTACTTC. Its protein product is CASSLGLLPYEQYF.

This clone was picked up a small number of times. The chain employs TRBV4-3 and TRBJ2-4; maybe TRBD2 (6 bases). V lost 8 bases, J lost 7 bases, and 21 bases lay in between. Germline CDR1 and CDR2: LGHNA and YSLEER. CDR3 size: 15 residues. CDR3 in amino acids: CASSRTGVFGNIQYF. CDR3 DNA sequence: TGCGCCAGCTCTCGAACGGGAGTATTCGGGAACATTCAGTACTTC.

The genes are TRBV4-3 and TRBJ1-1, with 8 bases that match TRBD1. CDR3 length: 15 residues. Germline CDR1 and CDR2: LGHNA and YSLEER. Trimming at V came to 5 bases and at J to 4 bases, leaving 9 bases not matched to a gene. DNA for the CDR3: TGCGCCAGCAGCTATGACAGGGGAGGGGGCACTGAAGCTTTCTTT. Encoded protein: CASSYDRGGGTEAFF.

The chain has TRBV11-2 and TRBJ2-7; D tentatively fits TRBD1 or TRBD2 (6 bases each). CDR3 length: 16 residues. Germline V CDR1 and CDR2: SGHAT, FQNNGV. V lost 4 bases and J 4 bases, leaving 20 bases between the germline ends. The CDR3 sequence is CASSSPFDRGVYEQYF. CDR3 bases: TGTGCCAGCAGCTCCCCTTTCGATAGGGGGGTTTACGAGCAGTACTTC.

V usage is TRBV5-1 and J usage is TRBJ2-3; the D gene could be TRBD1 or TRBD2 (5 bases each). Germline CDR1 is SGHRS and CDR2 is YFSETQ. The CDR3 covers 13 residues. Trimming left V 3 bases short and J 3 bases short, with 8 bases between. The CDR3 region is CASSSGTTDTQYF. In DNA form, the CDR3 reads TGCGCCAGCAGCTCCGGGACGACAGATACGCAGTATTTT.

This chain joins TRBV6-5 and TRBJ2-7; 7 bases map to TRBD1. Looked up from germline, CDR1 is MNHEY and CDR2 is SVGAGI. V shed 6 bases, J shed 1 base, and the junction held 9 bases outside the gene matches. The CDR3 sequence is 15 residues long. The CDR3 DNA sequence: TGTGCCAGCAGGACCAACAGGGGCGCGTCCTACGAGCAGTACTTC. This gives the protein CASRTNRGASYEQYF.

This sequence joins TRBV13 and TRBJ1-2; unclear D gene. Trimming left V 4 bases short and J 6 bases short, with 15 bases between. The CDR3 length is 14 residues. Germline V gene data show CDR1 as PRHDT and CDR2 as FYEKMQ (reference sequence). CDR3 region: CASSSRQWGDGYTF. CDR3 DNA: TGTGCCAGCAGCTCCCGACAATGGGGAGATGGCTACACCTTC.

This chain links TRBV27 with TRBJ1-1; D gene unclear. V lost 2 bases, J lost 0 bases, and 10 bases lay in between. There are 15 residues in the CDR3. Per germline, CDR1 MNHEY and CDR2 SMNVEV (reference sequence). The CDR3 region has the DNA TGTGCCAGCAGTTTAAGTGGATACATGAACACTGAAGCTTTCTTT. Its protein is CASSLSGYMNTEAFF.

The CDR3, as DNA: TGTGCCAGCAGTTTATCGCCCCCCTGGGGGGGGTACCAAGAGACCCAGTACTTC. Its translation: CASSLSPPWGGYQETQYF. This chain uses TRBV27 with TRBJ2-5; 7 nucleotides agree with TRBD2. The CDR3 runs to 18 residues. Germline CDR1 and CDR2: MNHEY and SMNVEV (reference sequence). The ends lost 0 bases at V and 0 bases at J; junction bases unmatched: 10.

V usage is TRBV7-8 and J usage is TRBJ2-5, with TRBD1 identical over 9 bases. V trimming: 3 bases; J trimming: 1 base; junction bases outside the gene matches: 18. This CDR3 is 20 amino acids long. Germline V gene data show CDR1 as SGHVS and CDR2 as FQNEAQ. The chain's CDR3 is CASSFGTGLTRRSSQETQYF. CDR3 sequence (DNA): TGTGCCAGCAGCTTCGGGACAGGGCTGACTAGAAGGAGTAGCCAAGAGACCCAGTACTTC.

The CDR3 DNA follows: TGTGCCAGCAGCTTAGGAGGGGCGGTGACTGAAGCTTTCTTT. This translates into CASSLGGAVTEAFF. V is TRBV11-3 and J is TRBJ1-1; a weak D match, TRBD1 (5 bases). The CDR3 has 14 amino acids. Germline-derived CDR1 and CDR2 are SGHNT and YENEEA. The ends were cut back, 1 base at V and 5 bases at J, with 11 bases in the middle.

This chain links TRBV13 with TRBJ1-1; D not resolved. Germline CDR1 PRHDT, CDR2 FYEKMQ (reference sequence). CDR3 length equals 12 residues. V lost 4 bases, J lost 7 bases, and 10 bases lay in between. This chain's CDR3 is CASSWLTNEAFF. In DNA, the CDR3 is TGTGCCAGCAGCTGGTTAACGAATGAAGCTTTCTTT.

This clone was picked up a small number of times. Other DNA sequences within the sample encode an identical CDR3. The J gene is TRBJ1-1, the V gene TRBV7-9, with D uncertain. V was shortened by 1 base and J by 2 bases, with 8 bases between the two germline ends. Germline CDR1 reads SEHNR; CDR2 reads FQNEAQ (reference sequence). This CDR3 has 14 residues. CDR3 region: CASSLGGSNTEAFF. As DNA, the CDR3 is TGTGCCAGCAGCTTAGGCGGGAGTAACACTGAAGCTTTCTTT.

V is TRBV5-3 and J is TRBJ1-2; D is unresolved. TRBV5-3 is placed among ORFs of uncertain function. CDR3 length equals 12 residues. V dropped 1 base and J dropped 4 bases, with 5 bases sitting between them. CDR3 residues: CARSLRIYGYTF. The CDR3 nucleotides read TGTGCCAGAAGCTTGAGGATCTATGGCTACACCTTC.

The chain employs TRBV12-5 and TRBJ2-1, with TRBD2 matching over 8 bases. V was clipped by 7 bases and J by 3 bases; unmatched bases: 11. The CDR3 totals 16 residues. The germline gives CDR1 LGHNT, CDR2 FRNRAP. Written as DNA, the CDR3 is TGTGCTAGTGCCCCGAGCGGGAGAGCACGCTACAATGAGCAGTTCTTC. Protein: CASAPSGRARYNEQFF. Full variable domain (outside the CDR3, taken from reference TRBV12-5 and TRBJ2-1): DARVTQTPRHKVTEMGQEVTMRCQPILGHNTVFWYRQTMMQGLELLAYFRNRAPLDDSGMPKDRFSAEMPDATLATLKIQPSEPRDSAVYFCASAPSGRARYNEQFFGPGTRLTVL.

This chain's CDR3 is CASSFEVEFTYEQYF. The DNA for the CDR3 is TGTGCCAGCAGCTTCGAGGTAGAGTTTACCTACGAGCAGTACTTC. The chain is built from TRBV7-9 and TRBJ2-7; D not certain. V lost 3 bases and J lost 2, with 14 bases in between. The CDR3 has 15 residues. Germline CDR1 reads SEHNR; CDR2 reads FQNEAQ (reference sequence). The complete variable domain, with remaining parts taken from reference TRBV7-9 and TRBJ2-7, reads DTGVSQNPRHKITKRGQNVTFRCDPISEHNRLYWYRQTLGQGPEFLTYFQNEAQLEKSRLLSDRFSAERPKGSFSTLEIQRTEQGDSAMYLCASSFEVEFTYEQYFGPGTRLTVT.

The J gene is TRBJ2-2, the V gene TRBV7-6; D is unresolved. Trimming left V 5 bases short and J 1 base short, with 14 bases between. This CDR3 has 16 residues. Germline V CDR1 and CDR2: SGHVS, FNYEAQ. CDR3: CASSEESIMNTGELFF. CDR3 coding DNA: TGTGCCAGCAGCGAGGAGAGTATAATGAACACCGGGGAGCTGTTTTTT.

The V and J genes are TRBV5-1 and TRBJ1-5, with D maybe TRBD1 (6 bases). This CDR3 contains 15 residues. Germline CDR1 and CDR2: SGHRS and YFSETQ. V shed 0 bases and J shed 6 bases, with 13 bases lying between them. The CDR3 sequence: CASSLGGGGSQPQHF. The DNA for the CDR3 is TGCGCCAGCAGCTTGGGGGGGGGCGGTAGTCAGCCCCAGCATTTT.